This is a list of T cell receptor beta chains from one sample in a study of blood T cell repertoires in COVID-19. Some clones are missing from TCRdb's copy, which holds only in-frame ones; the method was immunoSEQ multiplex PCR. This table holds hundreds of thousands of clones, approximately 90% found once. The sequenced material came from PBMCs or T cells enriched from blood (not recorded which). These receptors all stem from a woman in her twenties or thirties with acute COVID-19. The CDR3 runs from the conserved cysteine through the conserved F or W. A D gene is named only where the DNA matches it firmly. Only part of the rows carry a size: once, few, many, or a class if the clone is expanded.

CDR3aa: CASHPGYGSNSPLHF
CDR3nt: TGTGCCAGTCATCCAGGGTATGGTTCGAATTCACCCCTCCACTTT
d_gene: .
j_gene: TRBJ1-6
abundance: .
v_gene: TRBV19

CDR3aa: CASSGGLFNQPQHF
CDR3nt: TGTGCCAGCAGCGGAGGGCTGTTCAATCAGCCCCAGCATTTT
d_gene: .
j_gene: TRBJ1-5
abundance: few
v_gene: TRBV7-2

CDR3aa: CATSRVGGNEQFF
CDR3nt: TGTGCCACCAGCAGAGTCGGCGGGAATGAGCAGTTCTTC
d_gene: .
j_gene: TRBJ2-1
abundance: .
v_gene: TRBV15

CDR3aa: CASSVEMGLSLTDTQYF
CDR3nt: TGTGCCAGCAGCGTAGAAATGGGCTTATCCCTCACAGATACGCAGTATTTT
d_gene: .
j_gene: TRBJ2-3
abundance: once
v_gene: TRBV9

CDR3aa: CASSDTTQGYEQYF
CDR3nt: TGTGCCAGCAGTGATACAACACAGGGGTACGAGCAGTACTTC
d_gene: TRBD1
j_gene: TRBJ2-7
abundance: .
v_gene: TRBV6-1

CDR3aa: CASSLIGQGYNSPLHF
CDR3nt: TGTGCCAGCAGTTTAATAGGACAGGGCTATAATTCACCCCTCCACTTT
d_gene: TRBD1
j_gene: TRBJ1-6
abundance: .
v_gene: TRBV28

CDR3aa: CASSLGSGDIDYNSPLHF
CDR3nt: TGTGCCAGCAGTCTCGGGTCAGGGGACATCGATTATAATTCACCCCTCCACTTT
d_gene: .
j_gene: TRBJ1-6
abundance: .
v_gene: TRBV28

CDR3aa: CSASWNTEAFF
CDR3nt: TGCAGTGCTAGCTGGAACACTGAAGCTTTCTTT
d_gene: .
j_gene: TRBJ1-1
abundance: .
v_gene: TRBV20-1

CDR3aa: CASSFSGKHEQYF
CDR3nt: TGTGCCAGTAGTTTTAGCGGGAAGCACGAGCAGTACTTC
d_gene: TRBD2
j_gene: TRBJ2-7
abundance: few
v_gene: TRBV19

CDR3aa: CAISESTGGNYGYTF
CDR3nt: TGTGCCATCAGTGAGTCGACAGGGGGGAACTATGGCTACACCTTC
d_gene: TRBD1
j_gene: TRBJ1-2
abundance: once
v_gene: TRBV10-3

CDR3aa: CASSFLGASDGYTF
CDR3nt: TGTGCCAGCAGTTTCTTGGGGGCGAGCGATGGCTACACCTTC
d_gene: .
j_gene: TRBJ1-2
abundance: .
v_gene: TRBV28

CDR3aa: CASSLGGDQETQYF
CDR3nt: TGTGCCAGCAGCTTGGGAGGAGATCAAGAGACCCAGTACTTC
d_gene: .
j_gene: TRBJ2-5
abundance: .
v_gene: TRBV5-4

CDR3aa: CASSFGQGEAFF
CDR3nt: TGTGCCAGCAGTTTCGGACAGGGAGAAGCTTTCTTT
d_gene: TRBD1
j_gene: TRBJ1-1
abundance: once
v_gene: TRBV12-3/TRBV12-4

CDR3aa: CASSLEGQGNTKNIQYF
CDR3nt: TGTGCCAGCAGCTTAGAGGGACAGGGGAATACCAAAAACATTCAGTACTTC
d_gene: TRBD1
j_gene: TRBJ2-4
abundance: .
v_gene: TRBV13

CDR3aa: CASSQVQTGGRGTEAFF
CDR3nt: TGCGCCAGCAGCCAAGTTCAAACAGGGGGCCGCGGCACTGAAGCTTTCTTT
d_gene: TRBD1
j_gene: TRBJ1-1
abundance: .
v_gene: TRBV4-1

CDR3aa: CASSLGQTSYNEQFF
CDR3nt: TGCGCCAGCAGCTTAGGACAGACCAGTTACAATGAGCAGTTCTTC
d_gene: .
j_gene: TRBJ2-1
abundance: .
v_gene: TRBV5-1

CDR3aa: CASSIDPGRKTGNTIYF
CDR3nt: TGTGCCAGTAGTATAGATCCAGGGAGGAAGACTGGAAACACCATATATTTT
d_gene: .
j_gene: TRBJ1-3
abundance: .
v_gene: TRBV19

CDR3aa: CASSDKADFYGYTF
CDR3nt: TGTGCCAGCAGTGATAAGGCGGATTTCTATGGCTACACCTTC
d_gene: .
j_gene: TRBJ1-2
abundance: .
v_gene: TRBV2

CDR3aa: CASSFGRGGGEQFF
CDR3nt: TGTGCCAGCAGCTTCGGGCGGGGGGGCGGTGAGCAGTTCTTC
d_gene: TRBD2
j_gene: TRBJ2-1
abundance: .
v_gene: TRBV7-6

CDR3aa: CASSLSGGLGEQYF
CDR3nt: TGCGCCAGCAGCTTGTCGGGAGGGTTGGGAGAGCAGTACTTC
d_gene: TRBD2
j_gene: TRBJ2-7
abundance: .
v_gene: TRBV5-1

CDR3aa: CASSLEAGLSLYEQYF
CDR3nt: TGTGCCAGCAGCTTGGAAGCAGGGTTGTCCCTCTACGAGCAGTACTTC
d_gene: .
j_gene: TRBJ2-7
abundance: .
v_gene: TRBV5-4

CDR3aa: CASSFEGTQYF
CDR3nt: TGTGCCAGCAGTTTTGAGGGTACGCAGTATTTT
d_gene: .
j_gene: TRBJ2-3
abundance: once
v_gene: TRBV12-3/TRBV12-4

CDR3aa: CASSWAIVPTTDTQYF
CDR3nt: TGTGCCAGCAGTTGGGCCATAGTCCCGACAACAGATACGCAGTATTTT
d_gene: .
j_gene: TRBJ2-3
abundance: .
v_gene: TRBV27

CDR3aa: CASSLPGVDTEAFF
CDR3nt: TGTGCCAGCAGCTTACCAGGGGTAGACACTGAAGCTTTCTTT
d_gene: .
j_gene: TRBJ1-1
abundance: .
v_gene: TRBV7-2

CDR3aa: CASSLGDSPWRTF
CDR3nt: TGTGCCAGCAGCTTGGGGGACAGCCCCTGGCGCACCTTC
d_gene: TRBD1
j_gene: TRBJ1-2
abundance: few
v_gene: TRBV11-2

CDR3aa: CASSFTSVSYNEQFF
CDR3nt: TGTGCCAGCAGCTTTACTAGCGTTTCCTACAATGAGCAGTTCTTC
d_gene: TRBD2
j_gene: TRBJ2-1
abundance: .
v_gene: TRBV9

CDR3aa: CASSRFRTGENEKLFF
CDR3nt: TGTGCCAGCAGCCGATTCAGGACAGGGGAGAATGAAAAACTGTTTTTT
d_gene: TRBD1
j_gene: TRBJ1-4
abundance: .
v_gene: TRBV3-1/TRBV3-2

CDR3aa: CSASLQGKHEQFF
CDR3nt: TGCAGTGCTAGTCTCCAGGGGAAACATGAGCAGTTCTTC
d_gene: .
j_gene: TRBJ2-1
abundance: .
v_gene: TRBV20-1

CDR3aa: CASSSGQGAIQPQHF
CDR3nt: TGTGCCAGTAGTAGTGGACAGGGGGCGATTCAGCCCCAGCATTTT
d_gene: TRBD1
j_gene: TRBJ1-5
abundance: .
v_gene: TRBV19

CDR3aa: CASSTDTAPQETQYF
CDR3nt: TGTGCCAGTAGTACCGACACGGCCCCCCAAGAGACCCAGTACTTC
d_gene: .
j_gene: TRBJ2-5
abundance: .
v_gene: TRBV19

CDR3aa: CASSAYRAFNTGELFF
CDR3nt: TGTGCCAGCAGCGCCTACAGGGCCTTCAACACCGGGGAGCTGTTTTTT
d_gene: .
j_gene: TRBJ2-2
abundance: .
v_gene: TRBV11-3

CDR3aa: CASGRDNQETQYF
CDR3nt: TGTGCCAGCGGAAGGGACAACCAAGAGACCCAGTACTTC
d_gene: .
j_gene: TRBJ2-5
abundance: .
v_gene: TRBV5-4

CDR3aa: CASSQSEVLSSYEQYF
CDR3nt: TGCGCCAGCAGTCAATCGGAGGTTCTTAGCTCCTACGAGCAGTACTTC
d_gene: .
j_gene: TRBJ2-7
abundance: .
v_gene: TRBV23-1

CDR3aa: CASSQKTSGGADTQYF
CDR3nt: TGTGCCAGCAGCCAAAAGACTAGCGGGGGGGCGGATACGCAGTATTTT
d_gene: TRBD2
j_gene: TRBJ2-3
abundance: .
v_gene: TRBV4-2

CDR3aa: CASSLPGSYNEQFF
CDR3nt: TGTGCCAGCAGCCTACCGGGCTCCTACAATGAGCAGTTCTTC
d_gene: .
j_gene: TRBJ2-1
abundance: .
v_gene: TRBV11-1

CDR3aa: CASSPTGGATNEKLFF
CDR3nt: TGTGCCAGCAGTCCCACAGGGGGCGCAACTAATGAAAAACTGTTTTTT
d_gene: TRBD1
j_gene: TRBJ1-4
abundance: .
v_gene: TRBV7-2

CDR3aa: CASSFPPAGVRNEQFF
CDR3nt: TGTGCCAGCAGTTTTCCCCCAGCGGGAGTGCGGAATGAGCAGTTCTTC
d_gene: TRBD2
j_gene: TRBJ2-1
abundance: once
v_gene: TRBV28

CDR3aa: CASSYGALKNIQYF
CDR3nt: TGTGCCAGCAGTTACGGGGCGCTCAAAAACATTCAGTACTTC
d_gene: .
j_gene: TRBJ2-4
abundance: .
v_gene: TRBV6-2/TRBV6-3

CDR3aa: CAISESTGEETQYF
CDR3nt: TGTGCCATCAGTGAGTCGACCGGGGAAGAGACCCAGTACTTC
d_gene: .
j_gene: TRBJ2-5
abundance: .
v_gene: TRBV10-3

CDR3aa: CASSIAAGGPYNEQFF
CDR3nt: TGTGCCAGTAGTATTGCGGCGGGGGGGCCCTACAATGAGCAGTTCTTC
d_gene: TRBD2
j_gene: TRBJ2-1
abundance: .
v_gene: TRBV19

CDR3aa: CASSQTTQGRNTIYF
CDR3nt: TGTGCCAGCAGCCAAACGACCCAGGGTAGAAACACCATATATTTT
d_gene: .
j_gene: TRBJ1-3
abundance: .
v_gene: TRBV3-1/TRBV3-2

CDR3aa: CASSLVVGGTEAFF
CDR3nt: TGTGCCAGCAGCTTAGTTGTCGGAGGGACTGAAGCTTTCTTT
d_gene: .
j_gene: TRBJ1-1
abundance: .
v_gene: TRBV7-9